This entry lists 27 T cell receptor beta chains sequenced from one sample in a study of cytomegalovirus exposure and HLA in healthy donors. 60 Vbeta and 13 Jbeta primers were used in PCR. The method was immunoSEQ multiplex PCR; TCRdb's version includes in-frame clones alone and lacks a portion of them. Of tens of thousands of clones in the sample, roughly 84% were seen once. The sample was PBMCs. The receptors derive from a man aged 25 to 45 in good health and CMV-seronegative.

The rearrangement uses TRBV30 and TRBJ1-5; a weak D match, TRBD1 (6 bases). Looked up from germline, CDR1 is GTSNPN and CDR2 is SVGIG (reference sequence). The CDR3 contains 14 residues. Trimming took off 1 base at V and 7 bases at J, with 14 bases between the two ends. The CDR3 bases are TGTGCCTGGAGTGAAGGGGTCCAGGGGCAGCCCCAGCATTTT. Its translation is CAWSEGVQGQPQHF.

The rearrangement joins TRBV9 to TRBJ1-1; unclear D gene. Germline V lookup: CDR1 SGDLS, CDR2 YYNGEE. The V end lost 2 bases, the J end lost 0 bases, and 8 bases lay between the germline ends. The CDR3 spans 14 residues. For the CDR3, the DNA is TGTGCCAGCAGCGTCCAGGATCTGAACACTGAAGCTTTCTTT. Its protein is CASSVQDLNTEAFF.

The chain carries TRBV14 and TRBJ1-3; D might be TRBD1 (5 bases). V was shortened by 1 base and J by 2 bases, with 12 bases between the two germline ends. Germline values: CDR1 SGHDN, CDR2 FVKESK. CDR3 length equals 16 residues. CDR3 coding DNA: TGTGCCAGCAGCCAAGGGGGCTTTAATACTGGAAACACCATATATTTT. It translates to CASSQGGFNTGNTIYF.

The chain combines TRBV5-6 with TRBJ2-7; a possible D gene is TRBD1 (6 bases). The CDR3 has 15 amino acids. CDR1 SGHDT and CDR2 YYEEEE come from the germline V gene. Trimming shortened V by 1 base and J by 0 bases, and 11 bases separated the two germline ends. The CDR3 region has the DNA TGTGCCAGCAGCTTGATGTCAGGGGACTCCTACGAGCAGTACTTC. Translation: CASSLMSGDSYEQYF. Complete variable domain (other parts from reference TRBV5-6 and TRBJ2-7): DAGVTQSPTHLIKTRGQQVTLRCSPKSGHDTVSWYQQALGQGPQFIFQYYEEEERQRGNFPDRFSGHQFPNYSSELNVNALLLGDSALYLCASSLMSGDSYEQYFGPGTRLTVT.

This sequence joins TRBV28 and TRBJ2-7, with a weak D call TRBD2 (6 bases). This CDR3 has 14 residues. CDR1 is MDHEN, CDR2 SYDVKM, per germline. Trimming took off 3 bases at V and 2 bases at J, with 11 bases between the two ends. CDR3: CASSFEREAYEQYF. The CDR3 region has the DNA TGTGCCAGCAGTTTTGAGAGGGAGGCCTACGAGCAGTACTTC.

The chain uses TRBV9 and TRBJ1-1; perhaps TRBD1 as D (5 bases). The CDR3 is 14 residues long. Germline CDR1 SGDLS, CDR2 YYNGEE. The V and J ends lost 4 bases and 1 base respectively, with 11 bases between them. DNA of the CDR3: TGTGCCAGCAGCCCCCGGACACGGAACACTGAAGCTTTCTTT. Encoded protein: CASSPRTRNTEAFF.

J is TRBJ1-3 and V is TRBV5-5, with D perhaps matching TRBD1 (6 bases). The CDR3 is 17 amino acids. V lost 1 base and J 7 bases, leaving 21 bases between the germline ends. Germline V gene data show CDR1 as SGHKS and CDR2 as YYEKEE (reference sequence). In DNA, the CDR3 is TGTGCCAGCAGCTTGAATACGTACGGGGGGGCGCTGAACACCATATATTTT. It specifies CASSLNTYGGALNTIYF.

CDR3 amino acids: CASSRGWGNQPQHF. For the CDR3, the DNA is TGTGCCAGCAGTAGGGGTTGGGGCAATCAGCCCCAGCATTTT. The rearrangement uses TRBV28 and TRBJ1-5; possibly TRBD1 for D (5 bases). The CDR3 is 14 amino acids. The V gene's germline CDR1 is MDHEN and CDR2 SYDVKM. The ends were cut back, 5 bases at V and 2 bases at J, with 10 bases in the middle.

With respect to this clone: At the DNA level, this CDR3 is encoded by other sequences in the same sample as well. This chain uses TRBV4-1 with TRBJ1-2; maybe TRBD1 (6 bases). Germline V gives CDR1 MGHRA, CDR2 YSYEKL. V lost 4 bases and J 4 bases, leaving 19 bases between the germline ends. The CDR3 extends over 16 amino acids. DNA for the CDR3: TGCGCCAGCAGCCCGTCTGAGGACAGAGTATTCTATGGCTACACCTTC. This encodes CASSPSEDRVFYGYTF.

This clone was counted a single time. The rearrangement joins TRBV30 to TRBJ1-4, with 10 bases lining up with TRBD1. The CDR3 covers 14 residues. Germline V lookup: CDR1 GTSNPN, CDR2 SVGIG (reference sequence). With V trimmed by 2 bases and J by 8 bases, 5 bases remained unmatched. The DNA of the CDR3 is TGTGCCTGGAGTCCCGGGACAGGGGACGAAAAACTGTTTTTT. The encoded protein is CAWSPGTGDEKLFF. Drawing the rest from reference TRBV30 and TRBJ1-4, the complete variable domain is SQTIHQWPATLVQPVGSPLSLECTVEGTSNPNLYWYRQAAGRGLQLLFYSVGIGQISSEVPQNLSASRPQDRQFILSSKKLLLSDSGFYLCAWSPGTGDEKLFFGSGTQLSVL.

The V call is TRBV19, the J call TRBJ2-5; a possible D gene is TRBD1 (6 bases). This CDR3 contains 14 residues. CDR1 and CDR2 (germline): LNHDA, SQIVND (reference sequence). V shed 4 bases and J shed 1 base, with 10 bases lying between them. The CDR3 here is CASSTQGSQETQYF. Written as DNA, the CDR3 is TGTGCCAGTAGTACGCAGGGGTCCCAAGAGACCCAGTACTTC.

V and J are TRBV7-9 and TRBJ1-1; a weak D match, TRBD1 (6 bases). Trimming removed 1 base from V and 0 bases from J, with 9 bases in between. The CDR3 spans 15 residues. Germline CDR1 SEHNR, CDR2 FQNEAQ (reference sequence). The CDR3 region is CASSLGGGLNTEAFF. In DNA, the CDR3 is TGTGCCAGCAGCTTAGGTGGGGGCCTGAACACTGAAGCTTTCTTT. Together with reference TRBV7-9 and TRBJ1-1, the CDR3 gives the full variable domain: DTGVSQNPRHKITKRGQNVTFRCDPISEHNRLYWYRQTLGQGPEFLTYFQNEAQLEKSRLLSDRFSAERPKGSFSTLEIQRTEQGDSAMYLCASSLGGGLNTEAFFGQGTRLTVV.

The CDR3 nucleotides are TGTGCCAGCAGTTCCAGGGACAGGCAAGATAATTCACCCCTCCACTTT. Translation gives CASSSRDRQDNSPLHF. The gene calls are TRBV2 and TRBJ1-6; 8 bases fit TRBD1. The V gene's germline CDR1 is SNHLY and CDR2 FYNNEI. The CDR3 is 16 amino acids. Losses at the gene ends were 5 bases for V and 5 bases for J; bases not matched to a gene: 8.

The CDR3 is CASSPSPGYGYTF. DNA for the CDR3: TGTGCCAGTAGTCCCTCCCCGGGCTATGGCTACACCTTC. The chain carries TRBV19 and TRBJ1-2; D is ambiguous. Deletions cut 5 bases from V and 4 bases from J, with 11 bases between. The CDR3 spans 13 residues. Germline CDR1 reads LNHDA; CDR2 reads SQIVND (reference sequence).

This chain uses TRBV4-1 with TRBJ2-7; weak D call: TRBD1 (5 bases). Germline values: CDR1 MGHRA, CDR2 YSYEKL. V was trimmed by 1 base and J by 0 bases, leaving 7 bases between them. The CDR3 is made up of 14 amino acids. The CDR3 protein is CASSQGTSSYEQYF. The CDR3 DNA reads as TGCGCCAGCAGCCAAGGGACATCCTCCTACGAGCAGTACTTC.

The chain employs TRBV16 and TRBJ2-7, with D perhaps matching TRBD2 (5 bases). V was pared by 0 bases and J by 6 bases, with 12 bases between. This CDR3 has 14 residues. Germline V gene lookup returns CDR1 KGHSY and CDR2 FQNENV. As DNA, the CDR3 is TGTGCCAGCAGCCAATCAGGTAGCGCGGCCGAGCAGTACTTC. Its translation is CASSQSGSAAEQYF.

V is TRBV28 and J is TRBJ1-1, with 9 bases that match TRBD1. Germline-derived CDR1 and CDR2 are MDHEN and SYDVKM. The CDR3 runs 15 residues. The junction had 5 bases not matched to a gene; V was cut back by 6 bases and J by 0 bases. The CDR3 region is CASSRTGGLNTEAFF. The CDR3 DNA reads as TGTGCCAGCAGCCGAACAGGGGGCCTGAACACTGAAGCTTTCTTT.

The V gene is TRBV9, the J gene TRBJ1-5; D remains ambiguous. The CDR3 runs 16 residues. V gave up 0 bases and J gave up 5 bases, with 15 bases separating them. In germline, CDR1 is SGDLS, CDR2 YYNGEE. CDR3 sequence (DNA): TGTGCCAGCAGCGTAGCTAGGCCAGTTGCTTATCAGCCCCAGCATTTT. Translated, it gives CASSVARPVAYQPQHF.

This clone was recorded once. V and J are TRBV10-3 and TRBJ2-5, with a possible D match to TRBD1 (6 bases). Trimming shortened V by 2 bases and J by 4 bases, and 11 bases separated the two germline ends. CDR1 ENHRY and CDR2 SYGVKD come from the germline V gene. The CDR3 runs 14 residues. In DNA, the CDR3 is TGTGCCATCAGTGAGACAGGGAGAGGAGAGACCCAGTACTTC. Its translation is CAISETGRGETQYF.

The chain links TRBV2 to TRBJ2-3; 13 bases align to TRBD2. The germline gives CDR1 SNHLY, CDR2 FYNNEI. V lost 6 bases and J lost 0; bases outside the gene matches: 9. This CDR3 is 18 amino acids long. CDR3 in amino acids: CASRPGTSGALSTDTQYF. The CDR3 coding sequence is TGTGCCAGCAGGCCCGGGACTAGCGGGGCGCTTAGCACAGATACGCAGTATTTT.

This chain joins TRBV6-5 and TRBJ1-5; 9 nucleotides align to TRBD1. Germline-derived CDR1 and CDR2 are MNHEY and SVGAGI. This CDR3 is 14 amino acids long. With 5 bases clipped from V and 6 bases from J, the junction kept 5 bases outside the gene matches. CDR3: CASSHDRGSQPQHF. The CDR3 DNA reads TGTGCCAGCAGTCATGACAGGGGGAGTCAGCCCCAGCATTTT.

V usage is TRBV19 and J usage is TRBJ2-7, with D hard to call. This CDR3 region has 15 residues. The V and J ends lost 3 bases and 0 bases respectively, with 12 bases between them. CDR1 is LNHDA and CDR2 is SQIVND in the germline V gene (reference sequence). CDR3 sequence (DNA): TGTGCCAGTAGTATTGAAGTCTCGAGCTCCTACGAGCAGTACTTC. It specifies CASSIEVSSSYEQYF. The variable domain in full, with the rest retrieved from reference TRBV19 and TRBJ2-7, is DGGITQSPKYLFRKEGQNVTLSCEQNLNHDAMYWYRQDPGQGLRLIYYSQIVNDFQKGDIAEGYSVSREKKESFPLTVTSAQKNPTAFYLCASSIEVSSSYEQYFGPGTRLTVT.

CDR3 protein: CASSQDSGGAYNEQFF. The DNA for the CDR3 is TGTGCCAGCAGCCAAGATTCCGGGGGGGCGTACAATGAGCAGTTCTTC. The V gene is TRBV4-2, the J gene TRBJ2-1; 8 nucleotides match TRBD2. J was trimmed by 4 bases and V by 0 bases; bases with no gene match: 5. The CDR3 totals 16 residues. Germline CDR1 reads LGHNA; CDR2 reads YNFKEQ.

The chain has TRBV5-4 and TRBJ1-2, with D unclear. This CDR3 spans 13 amino acids. V was trimmed by 0 bases and J by 3 bases, leaving 6 bases between them. Germline values: CDR1 SGHNT, CDR2 YYREEE (reference sequence). CDR3 bases: TGTGCCAGCAGCTTGGCCCGTGACTATGGCTACACCTTC. Translated, it gives CASSLARDYGYTF.

J is TRBJ2-2 and V is TRBV5-8; 8 bases agree with TRBD1. The trim removed 3 bases at V and 3 bases at J, leaving 7 bases unmatched. This CDR3 comprises 16 residues. CDR1 is SGHTS and CDR2 is YDEGEE in the germline V gene. CDR3 coding DNA: TGTGCCAGCAGCTCATACAGGGGACAGGACACCGGGGAGCTGTTTTTT. This sequence encodes CASSSYRGQDTGELFF.

This clone was detected a few times. V is TRBV10-3 and J is TRBJ2-7; tentative D call: TRBD1 (5 bases). Germline-derived CDR1 and CDR2 are ENHRY and SYGVKD. This CDR3 has 16 residues. The ends were cut back, 3 bases at V and 1 base at J, with 16 bases in the middle. CDR3 DNA: TGTGCCATCAGTGACCCCTTTCAGGGCTCTTCCTACGAGCAGTACTTC. It is translated as CAISDPFQGSSYEQYF.

The V call is TRBV28, the J call TRBJ1-2; perhaps TRBD1 as D (6 bases). This CDR3 comprises 16 residues. V lost 5 bases to trimming and J lost 1 base, with 17 bases between them. Germline CDR1 and CDR2: MDHEN and SYDVKM. This CDR3 is CASSRAAGVDNYGYTF. CDR3 DNA sequence: TGTGCCAGCAGTAGGGCGGCAGGGGTGGATAACTATGGCTACACCTTC.